This TCR beta chain was sequenced for a study of blood T cell repertoires in COVID-19. Some clones are missing from TCRdb's copy, which holds only in-frame ones; the method was immunoSEQ multiplex PCR. The sample lists fewer than 250,000 clones, around 90% occurring once. The CDR3 spans 13 residues. Germline V gene sequence: CDR1 SEHNR, CDR2 FQNEAQ (reference sequence). V gave up 4 bases and J gave up 2 bases, with 8 bases separating them. The V gene is TRBV7-9, the J gene TRBJ1-2; possible D gene TRBD1, 6 bases. The origin of this receptor is a man in his sixties with acute or convalescent COVID-19. The sequencing input was peripheral blood. The CDR3 DNA sequence: TGTGCCAGCAGCTCCAGGGGAAACTATGGCTACACCTTC. This translates into CASSSRGNYGYTF. The entire variable domain, with the rest obtained from reference TRBV7-9 and TRBJ1-2, is as follows: DTGVSQNPRHKITKRGQNVTFRCDPISEHNRLYWYRQTLGQGPEFLTYFQNEAQLEKSRLLSDRFSAERPKGSFSTLEIQRTEQGDSAMYLCASSSRGNYGYTFGSGTRLTVV.